These T cell receptor beta chains were read from a single sample in a study of glioma-infiltrating T cells. One entry per CDR3 protein, called by TCRdb with MiXCR from the multiplex PCR reads. The table shows 150,000 to 200,000 distinct CDR3 sequences, with around 32% occurring only once. The specimen was glioma tissue, nonneoplastic brain tissue, or PBMCs (not recorded which). The receptors shown here come from a human donor with low-grade glioma or glioblastoma, undergoing nonglioma brain surgery, or in good health (not recorded which). The CDR3 runs from the conserved cysteine through the conserved F or W. Fields, in order: clone size, J gene, V gene, CDR3 length, D gene, CDR3 DNA, CDR3 protein. D genes are given only for firm matches. For some rows the clone size is stated as once, few or many, or as a class when expanded; others skip it.

many,TRBJ2-1,TRBV20-1,14,TRBD2,TGCAGTGCGACACGTGCGGGAGCATACAATGAGCAGTTCTTC,CSATRAGAYNEQFF
NA,TRBJ2-1,TRBV20-1,16,TRBD2,TGCAGTGCTCACCCGGGACTAGCGGGACCCTCCTATGAGCAGTTCTTC,CSAHPGLAGPSYEQFF
NA,TRBJ2-5,TRBV4-2,13,NA,TGTGCCAGCAGCCAAGAGCTGGTAGAGGCCCAGTACTTC,CASSQELVEAQYF
NA,TRBJ2-1,TRBV29-1,14,TRBD2,TGCAGCGGGGGGCATAGCGGGGTAGGGAATGAGCAGTTCTTC,CSGGHSGVGNEQFF
many,TRBJ2-1,TRBV7-2,15,TRBD2,TGTGCCAGCAGCAAGACTAGCCTAAAACTCGATGAGCAGTTCTTC,CASSKTSLKLDEQFF
many,TRBJ2-1,TRBV24-1,13,NA,TGTGCCACCAGTGATTTGTGGAGAAATGAGCAGTTCTTC,CATSDLWRNEQFF
NA,TRBJ2-3,TRBV20-1,15,TRBD2,TGCAGTGCTAGACGACTAGCTAGTACCTACGATACGCAGTATTTT,CSARRLASTYDTQYF
many,TRBJ1-1,TRBV3-1,14,NA,TGTGCCAGCAGCCAAGCGGGACCAGGTACTGAAGCTTTCTTT,CASSQAGPGTEAFF
NA,TRBJ2-1,TRBV6-2/TRBV6-3,18,TRBD2,TGTGCCAGCAGTCCACGACTTCAAACCGGGACTAAATACAATGAGCAGTTCTTC,CASSPRLQTGTKYNEQFF
many,TRBJ2-3,TRBV7-2,18,TRBD2,TGTGCCAGCAGCTTAGCCCCTAGCGGAACAGCGAGCCCAGATACGCAGTATTTT,CASSLAPSGTASPDTQYF
many,TRBJ1-3,TRBV15,14,NA,TGTGCCACCAAAACAAGGGGCTCTGGAAACACCATATATTTT,CATKTRGSGNTIYF
many,TRBJ1-3,TRBV7-8,15,NA,TGTGCCAGCAGCTTAGAATGGAGCTCTGGAAACACCATATATTTT,CASSLEWSSGNTIYF
NA,TRBJ1-1,TRBV27,18,NA,TGTGCCAGCATTTTAACTCCAGGATGGGCAGGCATCTTCTCTGAAGCTTTCTTT,CASILTPGWAGIFSEAFF
many,TRBJ2-7,TRBV25-1,15,TRBD1,TGTGCCAGCAGTATCGGGACAGGACCCGGGTACGAGCAGTACTTC,CASSIGTGPGYEQYF
many,TRBJ1-6,TRBV6-1,14,NA,TGTGCCAGCACCAGCAGGGTCTTAAATTCACCCCTCCACTTT,CASTSRVLNSPLHF
NA,TRBJ2-1,TRBV4-3,17,NA,TGCGCCAGCAGCCAAGATTTCAGGATTATCTACTACAATGAGCAGTTCTTC,CASSQDFRIIYYNEQFF
many,TRBJ2-5,TRBV7-2,15,TRBD2,TGTGCCAGCAGCTTAGTCGGGCTAGCGGGAGAGACCCAGTACTTC,CASSLVGLAGETQYF
NA,TRBJ2-1,TRBV9,17,TRBD2,TGTGCCAGCAGCGTCGCGACTAGCGGGGTCTGGTACAGTGAGCAGTTCTTC,CASSVATSGVWYSEQFF